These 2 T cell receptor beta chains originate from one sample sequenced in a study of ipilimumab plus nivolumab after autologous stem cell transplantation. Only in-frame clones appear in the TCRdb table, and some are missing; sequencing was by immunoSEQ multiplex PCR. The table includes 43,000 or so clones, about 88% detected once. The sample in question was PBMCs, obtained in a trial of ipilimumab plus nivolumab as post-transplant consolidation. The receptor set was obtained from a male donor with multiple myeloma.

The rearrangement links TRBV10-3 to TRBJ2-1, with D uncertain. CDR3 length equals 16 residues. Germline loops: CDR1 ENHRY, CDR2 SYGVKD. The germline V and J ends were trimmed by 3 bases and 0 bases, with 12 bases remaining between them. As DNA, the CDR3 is TGTGCCATCAGTGACCCCCTTGGCCTCTCCTACAATGAGCAGTTCTTC. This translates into CAISDPLGLSYNEQFF.

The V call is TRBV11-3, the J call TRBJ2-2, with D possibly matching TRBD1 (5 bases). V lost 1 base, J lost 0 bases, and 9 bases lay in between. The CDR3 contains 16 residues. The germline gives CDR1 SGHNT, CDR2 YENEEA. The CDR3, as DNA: TGTGCCAGCAGCTTAGGGGGCGGATCGAACACCGGGGAGCTGTTTTTT. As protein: CASSLGGGSNTGELFF. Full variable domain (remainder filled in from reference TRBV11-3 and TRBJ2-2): EAGVVQSPRYKIIEKKQPVAFWCNPISGHNTLYWYLQNLGQGPELLIRYENEEAVDDSQLPKDRFSAERLKGVDSTLKIQPAELGDSAVYLCASSLGGGSNTGELFFGEGSRLTVL.